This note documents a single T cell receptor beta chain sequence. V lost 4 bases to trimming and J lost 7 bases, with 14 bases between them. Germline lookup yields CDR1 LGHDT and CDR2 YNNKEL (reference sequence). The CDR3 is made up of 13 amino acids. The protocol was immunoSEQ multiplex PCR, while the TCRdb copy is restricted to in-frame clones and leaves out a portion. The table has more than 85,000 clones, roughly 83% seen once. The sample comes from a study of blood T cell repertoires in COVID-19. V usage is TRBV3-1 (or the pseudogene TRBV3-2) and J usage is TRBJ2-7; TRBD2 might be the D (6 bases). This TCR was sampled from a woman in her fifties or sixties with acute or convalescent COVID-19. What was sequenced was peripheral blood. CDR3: CASSLSDGGEQYF. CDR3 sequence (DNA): TGTGCCAGCAGCCTCTCAGATGGGGGGGAGCAGTACTTC.